These 13 T cell receptor beta chains originate from one sample sequenced in a study of blood T cell repertoires in COVID-19. Data came from immunoSEQ multiplex PCR; TCRdb stores just in-frame clones and leaves some out. The sample lists more than 200,000 clones; around 80% were seen once. Sample: peripheral blood. The source is a woman aged 80 or older with COVID-19, enrolled during active disease.

This clone was found once. The genes are TRBV30 and TRBJ2-5, with TRBD2 as a possible D gene (6 bases). The CDR3 extends over 14 amino acids. Trimming cost V 0 bases and J 3 bases, with 11 bases left between them. CDR1 and CDR2 from the germline V gene are GTSNPN and SVGIG (reference sequence). The CDR3 nucleotides are TGTGCCTGGAGTGTAGGGTCGGGGGAAGAGACCCAGTACTTC. Amino acids: CAWSVGSGEETQYF.

This sequence joins TRBV7-3 and TRBJ2-3; no firm D call. V gave up 3 bases and J gave up 4 bases, with 5 bases separating them. The germline CDR1 and CDR2 sequences are SGHTA and FQGTGA. CDR3 length equals 12 residues. The DNA of the CDR3 is TGTGCCAGCAGCTTCGGTGCAGATACGCAGTATTTT. Its translation is CASSFGADTQYF.

J is TRBJ2-5 and V is TRBV28, with a possible D match to TRBD1 (6 bases). Trimming removed 8 bases at V and 6 bases at J, with 16 bases between. The CDR3 is made up of 13 amino acids. Per the germline V gene, CDR1 is MDHEN and CDR2 is SYDVKM. In DNA form, the CDR3 reads TGTGCCAGCGTCTTGAGCAGGGGTCAGACCCAGTACTTC. This codes for CASVLSRGQTQYF.

Remarks on this clone: Other DNA sequences in this sample translate to the same CDR3. This chain uses TRBV12-3 or TRBV12-4 with TRBJ2-7; no reliable D call. The CDR3 consists of 11 residues. Trimming took 0 bases from V and 6 from J, leaving 3 bases between them. This chain's CDR3 is CASSLAREQYF. In nucleotides, the CDR3 is TGTGCCAGCAGTTTAGCGCGCGAGCAGTACTTC.

The chain couples TRBV2 to TRBJ2-5; the match to TRBD2 covers 16 bases. The CDR3 has 18 residues. Trimming cost V 3 bases and J 5 bases; bases outside gene matches: 9. Germline V CDR1 and CDR2: SNHLY, FYNNEI. CDR3 region: CASSEGTSGGGRWETQYF. The CDR3 DNA is TGTGCCAGCAGTGAGGGGACTAGCGGGGGGGGCCGATGGGAGACCCAGTACTTC.

Notes on this clone: Other nucleotide sequences in the sample specify the same CDR3. V usage is TRBV24-1 and J usage is TRBJ1-5; 10 nucleotides line up with TRBD1. The J segment lost 6 bases and the V segment lost 5 bases, leaving 6 bases of the junction unmatched. CDR1 is KGHDR, CDR2 SFDVKD, per germline. This CDR3 contains 15 residues. For the CDR3, the DNA is TGTGCCACCAGTGGGGGACAGGGGCAGGGTCAGCCCCAGCATTTT. Protein: CATSGGQGQGQPQHF.

V gene TRBV12-3 or TRBV12-4 combines with J gene TRBJ2-1; 11 bases map to TRBD2. This CDR3 has 13 residues. Trimming at V came to 10 bases and at J to 5 bases, leaving 4 bases not matched to a gene. CDR3 sequence (DNA): TGTGCCACGACTAGCGGGGCGAACAATGAGCAGTTCTTC. Protein: CATTSGANNEQFF.

This chain connects TRBV2 to TRBJ2-3; TRBD1 is a possible D gene (8 bases). The CDR3 is made up of 15 amino acids. Germline CDR1 reads SNHLY; CDR2 reads FYNNEI. V gave up 6 bases and J gave up 3 bases, with 16 bases separating them. The CDR3 DNA sequence: TGTGCCAGCAGCAACAGGGGGGGCCGGACAGATACGCAGTATTTT. Protein sequence: CASSNRGGRTDTQYF.

This sequence joins TRBV15 and TRBJ1-1; possible D gene TRBD1, 6 bases. In germline, CDR1 is LNHNV, CDR2 YYDKDF (reference sequence). V lost 3 bases and J 11 bases, leaving 16 bases between the germline ends. The CDR3 is 13 residues long. The CDR3 loop is CATSSYRVEGAFF. The CDR3 region has the DNA TGTGCCACCAGCAGTTACAGGGTAGAAGGGGCTTTCTTT.

The chain couples TRBV19 to TRBJ1-5; D unclear. Trimming cost V 10 bases and J 0 bases, with 16 bases left between them. The CDR3 is made up of 15 amino acids. Germline values: CDR1 LNHDA, CDR2 SQIVND (reference sequence). DNA of the CDR3: TGTGCCACACAAGGCCGGAGGAATAGCAATCAGCCCCAGCATTTT. This translates into CATQGRRNSNQPQHF.

This sequence joins TRBV5-5 and TRBJ1-1; the D gene is possibly TRBD1 (6 bases). Germline V gene lookup returns CDR1 SGHKS and CDR2 YYEKEE (reference sequence). There are 15 residues in the CDR3. The V and J ends lost 0 bases and 1 base respectively, with 10 bases between them. The CDR3 DNA is TGTGCCAGCAGCTTGGTAGGGACAACGAACACTGAAGCTTTCTTT. Its translation is CASSLVGTTNTEAFF. Filled out from reference TRBV5-5 and TRBJ1-1, the complete variable domain reads DAGVTQSPTHLIKTRGQQVTLRCSPISGHKSVSWYQQVLGQGPQFIFQYYEKEERGRGNFPDRFSARQFPNYSSELNVNALLLGDSALYLCASSLVGTTNTEAFFGQGTRLTVV.

This chain connects TRBV19 to TRBJ1-5, with a possible D match to TRBD1 (6 bases). The CDR3 has 14 residues. Trimming took off 3 bases at V and 4 bases at J, with 10 bases between the two ends. Germline assignment: CDR1 LNHDA and CDR2 SQIVND (reference sequence). This CDR3 is CASSMTGNNQPQHF. The CDR3 DNA follows: TGTGCCAGTAGTATGACAGGCAATAATCAGCCCCAGCATTTT.

The V gene is TRBV6-1, the J gene TRBJ2-5; D unclear. The germline V and J ends were trimmed by 8 bases and 5 bases, with 9 bases remaining between them. CDR1 is MNHNS and CDR2 is SASEGT in the germline V gene. CDR3 size: 11 residues. The CDR3 loop reads CASGLRETQYF. The CDR3 region has the DNA TGTGCCAGCGGGCTAAGGGAGACCCAGTACTTC.